This is a list of T cell receptor beta chains from one sample in a study of sequential checkpoint blockade in melanoma. Generated by immunoSEQ multiplex PCR, the TCRdb table keeps only in-frame clones and is missing some. Counted here are around 18,000 clones, around 68% occurring once; the ten biggest clones make up approximately 17%. Sequencing used CD8+ T cells sorted from blood (inferred from file names), obtained from a patient given nivolumab and ipilimumab in sequence. The receptors here all came from a human donor with melanoma. Each CDR3 is given with its conserved first and last residue. D genes are given only for firm matches. Clone size is not always given. Where it is, it says once, few, many or a class for expanded clones.

TRBJ2-1 | NA | TRBD1 | TRBV27 | TGTGCCAGCAGTTTTTCATGGACAGGCTACAATGAGCAGTTCTTC | CASSFSWTGYNEQFF
TRBJ2-3 | NA | TRBD2 | TRBV11-3 | TGTGCCAGCAGCCTACGGACTAGCGGACCAACAGATACGCAGTATTTT | CASSLRTSGPTDTQYF
TRBJ2-7 | NA | TRBD1 | TRBV7-9 | TGTGCCAGCAGTCGTGGACAGGGCGGGACCTACGAGCAGTACTTC | CASSRGQGGTYEQYF
TRBJ1-1 | NA | NA | TRBV7-6 | TGTGCCAGCAGCTTAGGGCCCATGAACACTGAAGCTTTCTTT | CASSLGPMNTEAFF
TRBJ2-1 | NA | NA | TRBV2 | TGTGCCAGCAGTGCGGGGGTTTACAATGAGCAGTTCTTC | CASSAGVYNEQFF
TRBJ2-7 | NA | TRBD2 | TRBV7-2 | TGTGCCAGCAGCTTACTCTACGGGGGGTCCCACGAGCAGTACTTC | CASSLLYGGSHEQYF
TRBJ1-3 | NA | NA | TRBV7-9 | TGTGCCAGCAGCTTCATCCCAGACTCTGGAAACACCATATATTTT | CASSFIPDSGNTIYF
TRBJ2-7 | NA | TRBD2 | TRBV27 | TGTGCCAGCAGTTACCTCGGGGGGAGAGGGGAGCAGTACTTC | CASSYLGGRGEQYF
TRBJ2-7 | NA | TRBD1 | TRBV6-6 | TGTGCCAGCAGCCAGACAGGGGGCAACTACGAGCAGTACTTC | CASSQTGGNYEQYF
TRBJ1-2 | medium-sized | NA | TRBV14 | TGTGCCAGCAGCCCGGAGGACCGATATGGCTACACCTTC | CASSPEDRYGYTF
TRBJ1-1 | medium-sized | NA | TRBV29-1 | TGCAGCGTTTGGGCTCTAAGCACTGAAGCTTTCTTT | CSVWALSTEAFF
TRBJ1-3 | NA | NA | TRBV9 | TGTGCCAGCAGCCCCGGAGCCGTGCCTGGAAACACCATATATTTT | CASSPGAVPGNTIYF
TRBJ2-5 | NA | NA | TRBV7-6 | TGTGCCAGCAGCCAGCGAATACAACTGGTAAGGGAGACCCAGTACTTC | CASSQRIQLVRETQYF
TRBJ1-1 | NA | TRBD1 | TRBV19 | TGTGCCAGTCACCCAATCGGGACAGACGACACTGAAGCTTTCTTT | CASHPIGTDDTEAFF
TRBJ2-5 | NA | TRBD1 | TRBV28 | TGTGCCAGCAGTATCCTCGGACAGGGGGTCGTGCAGACCCAGTACTTC | CASSILGQGVVQTQYF
TRBJ2-2 | NA | TRBD2 | TRBV7-9 | TGTGCCAGCAGCTTAACGGGCGGGGGACTAGCGAACACCGGGGAGCTGTTTTTT | CASSLTGGGLANTGELFF
TRBJ1-6 | once | TRBD1 | TRBV5-6 | TGTGCCAGCAGCTGGGCGATGACAGGGAACAATTCACCCCTCCACTTT | CASSWAMTGNNSPLHF
TRBJ2-2 | NA | NA | TRBV4-1 | TGCGCCAGCAGCCAAGATAGGGCAGGGGTAATGGGCACCGGGGAGCTGTTTTTT | CASSQDRAGVMGTGELFF
TRBJ2-7 | once | NA | TRBV27 | TGTGCCAGCAGTTCCACAGGGATCTCCTACGAGCAGTACTTC | CASSSTGISYEQYF
TRBJ1-1 | NA | NA | TRBV5-5 | TGTGCCAGCAGCTTTTACAGGGTGGACACTGAAGCTTTCTTT | CASSFYRVDTEAFF
TRBJ2-5 | NA | NA | TRBV5-4 | TGTGCCAGCAGCTTGGTGCCCAGGGGAGCACAAGAGACCCAGTACTTC | CASSLVPRGAQETQYF
TRBJ2-1 | NA | NA | TRBV11-2 | TGTGCCAGCAGCTTGGGCAGTCACAATGAGCAGTTCTTC | CASSLGSHNEQFF
TRBJ2-3 | NA | TRBD1 | TRBV9 | TGTGCCAGCAGCGCAGGGGGCGGCCCAGATACGCAGTATTTT | CASSAGGGPDTQYF